This T cell receptor (beta chain) was found in a study of cytomegalovirus exposure and HLA in healthy donors. Study as a whole: Most donors, approximately 82% of some 400 genotyped, fell in the Caucasian-associated ancestry cluster. Whole-study results and caveats: Later findings reportedly placed an Asian-associated ancestry cluster below the roughly 670-donor mean for N-insertions. Some V segments could not be told apart, so they were left out, TRBV6-2 and TRBV6-3 among them.

The PCR contained 60 Vbeta and 13 Jbeta primers. The repertoire was sequenced with immunoSEQ multiplex PCR; TCRdb's copy has only in-frame clones and lacks some. The sample contains roughly 100,000 clones, approximately 72% of which appear only once. This CDR3 has 15 residues. Trimming cost V 6 bases and J 7 bases; bases outside gene matches: 10. Germline V lookup: CDR1 MNHEY, CDR2 SMNVEV (reference sequence). About this clone: Its target is unknown.

J is TRBJ2-1 and V is TRBV27, with TRBD1 identical over 9 bases. The specimen was PBMCs. The clonotype was recovered from a man aged 35 to 55 in good health and CMV-seropositive. The DNA for the CDR3 is TGTGCCAGCAGATCCGGGACAGGGTTGGGGAATGAGCAGTTCTTC. Amino acid sequence: CASRSGTGLGNEQFF.